Presented here are 32 T cell receptor beta chains from one specimen sequenced in a study of Ad26.COV2.S vaccination and SARS-CoV-2 variants. Treatment denoted: roughly 19 received Ad26.COV2.S at low or high dose, single or two shots; 5 received placebo; per-sample allocation not given. Samples analyzed were those drawn on day 63 after the first vaccine or placebo injection. The protocol was immunoSEQ multiplex PCR, while the TCRdb copy is restricted to in-frame clones and leaves out a portion. There are about 350,000 clones in the sample; about 88% occur only once, and approximately 12% lies in the top ten. The sample here was peripheral blood, taken in a trial of Ad26.COV2.S vaccine versus placebo. The receptors derive from a person aged 18-60 years who received the Ad26.COV2.S COVID-19 vaccine or a placebo.

The chain employs TRBV16 and TRBJ1-5, with D possibly matching TRBD1 (6 bases). CDR1 KGHSY and CDR2 FQNENV come from the germline V gene. Trimming took 3 bases from V and 2 from J, leaving 8 bases between them. The CDR3 spans 14 residues. Here the CDR3 DNA reads TGTGCCAGCAGCCATGGGGGCGGCAATCAGCCCCAGCATTTT. It translates to CASSHGGGNQPQHF.

The gene calls are TRBV27 and TRBJ1-6; TRBD1 is a possible D gene (5 bases). CDR1 is MNHEY, CDR2 SMNVEV, per germline (reference sequence). The length of the CDR3 is 17 residues. V was trimmed by 2 bases and J by 10 bases, leaving 21 bases between them. The CDR3 protein is CASSLQPWVGESSPLHF. CDR3 in DNA: TGTGCCAGCAGTTTACAACCCTGGGTAGGGGAAAGCTCACCCCTCCACTTT.

This clone was seen a few times. This chain uses TRBV7-2 with TRBJ2-3; D is tentatively TRBD1 or TRBD2 (5 bases each). Germline-derived CDR1 and CDR2 are SGHTA and FQGNSA. Trimming removed 9 bases from V and 7 bases from J, with 11 bases in between. The CDR3 extends over 11 amino acids. The CDR3 loop reads CARSEGNTQYF. For the CDR3, the DNA is TGTGCCAGATCAGAGGGGAATACGCAGTATTTT. Filled out from reference TRBV7-2 and TRBJ2-3, the complete variable domain reads GAGVSQSPSNKVTEKGKDVELRCDPISGHTALYWYRQSLGQGLEFLIYFQGNSAPDKSGLPSDRFSAERTGGSVSTLTIQRTQQEDSAVYLCARSEGNTQYFGPGTRLTVL.

V usage is TRBV7-2 and J usage is TRBJ2-1; 11 bases map to TRBD2. Germline values: CDR1 SGHTA, CDR2 FQGNSA. Trimming removed 1 base from V and 4 bases from J; junction bases left unmatched: 6. This CDR3 region has 17 residues. CDR3 bases: TGTGCCAGCAGCTTAGTTCTAGCGGGGGGCTATTACAATGAGCAGTTCTTC. Amino acids: CASSLVLAGGYYNEQFF.

This sequence joins TRBV28 and TRBJ2-7; D is unclear. The CDR3 is 13 residues long. The ends were cut back, 6 bases at V and 3 bases at J, with 12 bases in the middle. The germline gives CDR1 MDHEN, CDR2 SYDVKM. The CDR3: CASSPPDVYEQYF. The DNA for the CDR3 is TGTGCCAGCAGCCCCCCAGACGTCTACGAGCAGTACTTC. Looking up the rest from reference TRBV28 and TRBJ2-7 gives the full variable domain: DVKVTQSSRYLVKRTGEKVFLECVQDMDHENMFWYRQDPGLGLRLIYFSYDVKMKEKGDIPEGYSVSREKKERFSLILESASTNQTSMYLCASSPPDVYEQYFGPGTRLTVT.

This rearrangement joins TRBV28 to TRBJ1-1; D is unresolved. The CDR3 sequence is 11 residues long. Per germline, CDR1 MDHEN and CDR2 SYDVKM. V was cut by 10 bases and J by 2 bases, with 8 bases left in between. CDR3 protein: CATRSNTEAFF. The CDR3 nucleotides read TGTGCCACCCGGAGTAACACTGAAGCTTTCTTT.

The rearrangement uses TRBV5-4 and TRBJ2-2, with 9 bases identical to TRBD1. Per the germline V gene, CDR1 is SGHNT and CDR2 is YYREEE (reference sequence). Germline trimming cut 5 bases from V and 6 bases from J; bases unmatched to any gene: 8. The CDR3 is made up of 15 amino acids. CDR3 loop: CASSRLQGASGELFF. CDR3 DNA sequence: TGTGCCAGCAGTAGATTACAGGGGGCTTCCGGGGAGCTGTTTTTT.

The chain is built from TRBV7-3 and TRBJ2-3; TRBD1 aligns across 12 bases. The CDR3 covers 16 residues. The germline gives CDR1 SGHTA, CDR2 FQGTGA. V dropped 5 bases and J dropped 6; count of bases not matched to a gene: 9. CDR3 loop: CASSDTGTGGSDTQYF. Written as DNA, the CDR3 is TGTGCCAGCAGCGATACCGGGACAGGGGGCAGCGATACGCAGTATTTT.

A single count supports this clone. The rearrangement joins TRBV19 to TRBJ2-2; D is uncertain. In germline, CDR1 is LNHDA, CDR2 SQIVND (reference sequence). This CDR3 spans 17 amino acids. With 5 bases removed from V and 0 bases from J, the gap between germline ends came to 16 bases. Here the CDR3 reads CASSVGKLTANTGELFF. CDR3 bases: TGTGCCAGTAGTGTAGGAAAATTAACCGCGAACACCGGGGAGCTGTTTTTT.

This chain's CDR3 is CASSLGDRLGEKLFF. CDR3 nucleotide sequence: TGTGCCAGCAGCCTAGGGGACAGACTAGGGGAAAAACTGTTTTTT. The V gene is TRBV5-5, the J gene TRBJ1-4; the match to TRBD1 covers 7 bases. V lost 4 bases and J lost 8; bases outside the gene matches: 11. The CDR3 runs 15 residues. From germline, CDR1 is SGHKS and CDR2 YYEKEE (reference sequence).

This clone was recorded once. This chain joins TRBV7-2 and TRBJ1-6; 8 nucleotides match TRBD1. Germline V gene lookup returns CDR1 SGHTA and CDR2 FQGNSA. The CDR3 runs to 16 residues. With V trimmed by 5 bases and J by 10 bases, 13 bases remained unmatched. The CDR3 region is CASSPRGQVGGSPLHF. The CDR3 DNA follows: TGTGCCAGCAGCCCGAGGGGACAGGTGGGGGGATCACCCCTCCACTTT.

The chain joins TRBV18 to TRBJ2-1; D call uncertain. The CDR3 totals 13 residues. Between the trimmed V and J ends, which lost 1 base and 9 bases, there was a span of 10 bases. Germline V gene lookup returns CDR1 KGHSH and CDR2 LQKENI. CDR3 sequence: CASSPQPESEQFF. CDR3 nucleotide sequence: TGTGCCAGCTCACCACAGCCGGAGAGTGAGCAGTTCTTC. The entire variable domain, with the rest obtained from reference TRBV18 and TRBJ2-1, is as follows: NAGVMQNPRHLVRRRGQEARLRCSPMKGHSHVYWYRQLPEEGLKFMVYLQKENIIDESGMPKERFSAEFPKEGPSILRIQQVVRGDSAAYFCASSPQPESEQFFGPGTRLTVL.

This clone has more than one count but fewer than ten. The V call is TRBV7-9, the J call TRBJ2-7; D is uncertain. This CDR3 spans 15 amino acids. Germline CDR1 is SEHNR and CDR2 is FQNEAQ (reference sequence). Trimming shortened V by 5 bases and J by 1 base, and 15 bases separated the two germline ends. In nucleotides, the CDR3 is TGTGCCAGCAGCCCTCGAATGGCCAAGTCCTACGAGCAGTACTTC. The encoded protein is CASSPRMAKSYEQYF.

The chain carries TRBV28 and TRBJ1-1, with a tentative D call TRBD1 (5 bases). Per germline, CDR1 MDHEN and CDR2 SYDVKM. This CDR3 has 13 residues. Between the trimmed V and J ends, which lost 2 bases and 5 bases, there was a span of 9 bases. The CDR3 is CASSLGGWTEAFF. DNA of the CDR3: TGTGCCAGCAGTTTAGGGGGGTGGACTGAAGCTTTCTTT. The complete variable domain, with remaining parts taken from reference TRBV28 and TRBJ1-1, reads DVKVTQSSRYLVKRTGEKVFLECVQDMDHENMFWYRQDPGLGLRLIYFSYDVKMKEKGDIPEGYSVSREKKERFSLILESASTNQTSMYLCASSLGGWTEAFFGQGTRLTVV.

CDR3 sequence (DNA): TGTGCCAGCAGTTATCGGCGACAGCGGGGGGCCACAGATACGCAGTATTTT. The encoded protein is CASSYRRQRGATDTQYF. The genes are TRBV6-2 or TRBV6-3 and TRBJ2-3; 9 bases line up with TRBD2. The CDR3 is made up of 17 amino acids. CDR1 MNHEY and CDR2 SVGEGT come from the germline V gene. Trimming cost V 3 bases and J 2 bases; bases outside gene matches: 9.

The chain employs TRBV2 and TRBJ2-2; D is unresolved. Germline V gene lookup returns CDR1 SNHLY and CDR2 FYNNEI. The V end was cut by 3 bases, the J end by 4 bases, with 15 bases between. The CDR3 totals 16 residues. The CDR3 sequence is CASSDPRLSSTGELFF. Here the CDR3 DNA reads TGTGCCAGCAGTGATCCCAGACTGTCATCCACCGGGGAGCTGTTTTTT.

Only a few counts were recorded for this clone. Written as DNA, the CDR3 is TGTGCCAGCAACAGCGGGAGCTCCTACGAGCAGTACTTC. The encoded protein is CASNSGSSYEQYF. The V gene is TRBV28, the J gene TRBJ2-7; 8 bases are a match to TRBD2. The CDR3 runs to 13 residues. From germline, CDR1 is MDHEN and CDR2 SYDVKM. The trim removed 7 bases at V and 0 bases at J, leaving 2 bases unmatched.

The V call is TRBV5-6, the J call TRBJ1-2, with unresolved D. V was shortened by 3 bases and J by 4 bases, with 10 bases between the two germline ends. CDR3 size: 13 residues. CDR1 is SGHDT and CDR2 is YYEEEE in the germline V gene. The CDR3 loop is CASSYSGVYGYTF. The DNA for the CDR3 is TGTGCCAGCAGCTATTCAGGTGTCTATGGCTACACCTTC.

The J gene is TRBJ2-3, the V gene TRBV2; 8 bases line up with TRBD1. The CDR3 covers 15 residues. J lost 3 bases, V lost 5 bases, and 7 bases had no gene match. In germline, CDR1 is SNHLY, CDR2 FYNNEI. CDR3 loop: CASSNGQGRTDTQYF. CDR3 DNA: TGTGCCAGCAGTAATGGACAGGGAAGAACAGATACGCAGTATTTT.

V is TRBV12-3 or TRBV12-4 and J is TRBJ2-1; D gene ambiguous. Between the trimmed V and J ends, which lost 2 bases and 11 bases, there was a span of 7 bases. This CDR3 has 11 residues. The CDR3 sequence is CASSLTEKQFF. The DNA of the CDR3 is TGTGCCAGCAGTTTAACTGAGAAGCAGTTCTTC.

The chain carries TRBV30 and TRBJ2-1; 7 bases align to TRBD1. The V segment lost 8 bases and the J segment 4 bases; nucleotides outside the gene matches: 11. The CDR3 covers 14 residues. CDR1 and CDR2 from the germline V gene are GTSNPN and SVGIG (reference sequence). This chain's CDR3 is CAGLTGTAYNEQFF. Here the CDR3 DNA reads TGTGCCGGACTCACCGGGACAGCTTACAATGAGCAGTTCTTC.

The rearrangement links TRBV2 to TRBJ1-5; the match to TRBD1 covers 10 bases. J gave up 6 bases and V 4 bases, and 3 bases lay outside the gene matches. Per the germline V gene, CDR1 is SNHLY and CDR2 is FYNNEI. The CDR3 runs to 14 residues. For the CDR3, the DNA is TGTGCCAGCAGTGGGACAGGGGGGAGTCAGCCCCAGCATTTT. This translates into CASSGTGGSQPQHF.

This sequence joins TRBV4-3 and TRBJ1-1; the D gene is possibly TRBD1 (6 bases). This CDR3 is 16 amino acids long. Trimming removed 0 bases from V and 3 bases from J, with 14 bases in between. CDR1 and CDR2 (germline): LGHNA, YSLEER. The DNA of the CDR3 is TGCGCCAGCAGCCAAGATCAGGGGCGAAGGGACACTGAAGCTTTCTTT. It translates to CASSQDQGRRDTEAFF.

The chain carries TRBV6-5 and TRBJ2-3; a weak D match, TRBD1 (5 bases). This CDR3 is built from 15 residues. Germline loops: CDR1 MNHEY, CDR2 SVGAGI. Trimming stripped 6 bases from V and 0 bases from J, with 13 bases between. In DNA, the CDR3 is TGTGCCAGCAGCGACAGCTTCCTTAGCACAGATACGCAGTATTTT. It encodes CASSDSFLSTDTQYF.

The rearrangement uses TRBV28 and TRBJ1-1; TRBD1 matches at 7 bases. The CDR3 covers 12 residues. Losses at the gene ends were 6 bases for V and 4 bases for J; bases not matched to a gene: 2. Germline loops: CDR1 MDHEN, CDR2 SYDVKM. CDR3: CASSTGATEAFF. CDR3 coding DNA: TGTGCCAGCAGCACAGGGGCCACTGAAGCTTTCTTT.

This sequence joins TRBV7-2 and TRBJ2-2; no definite D call. The length of the CDR3 is 14 residues. The V end lost 0 bases, the J end lost 4 bases, and 6 bases lay between the germline ends. Germline V gene data show CDR1 as SGHTA and CDR2 as FQGNSA. As DNA, the CDR3 is TGTGCCAGCAGCTTAGCGCGGACCACCGGGGAGCTGTTTTTT. Protein product: CASSLARTTGELFF.

V usage is TRBV7-9 and J usage is TRBJ2-1, with D tentatively TRBD2 (6 bases). Germline values: CDR1 SEHNR, CDR2 FQNEAQ (reference sequence). Trimming stripped 6 bases from V and 3 bases from J, with 18 bases between. The CDR3 has 16 residues. This CDR3 reads CASSSVGRDRYNEQFF. CDR3 DNA: TGTGCCAGCAGTTCGGTGGGGCGGGACCGCTACAATGAGCAGTTCTTC. The full variable domain, in which reference TRBV7-9 and TRBJ2-1 provide the parts outside the CDR3, is DTGVSQNPRHKITKRGQNVTFRCDPISEHNRLYWYRQTLGQGPEFLTYFQNEAQLEKSRLLSDRFSAERPKGSFSTLEIQRTEQGDSAMYLCASSSVGRDRYNEQFFGPGTRLTVL.

The chain is built from TRBV7-3 and TRBJ2-3; 7 bases map to TRBD2. The CDR3 sequence is 13 residues long. V trimming: 5 bases; J trimming: 8 bases; junction bases outside the gene matches: 7. CDR1 is SGHTA, CDR2 FQGTGA, per germline. CDR3 loop: CASSPVGEGTQYF. The DNA for the CDR3 is TGTGCCAGCAGCCCCGTGGGGGAGGGTACGCAGTATTTT.

This chain uses TRBV24-1 with TRBJ2-2; a weak D match, TRBD1 (6 bases). V was shortened by 5 bases and J by 5 bases, with 11 bases between the two germline ends. This CDR3 spans 14 amino acids. CDR1 is KGHDR, CDR2 SFDVKD, per germline. CDR3 in DNA: TGTGCCACCAGTGTGGCCAGGGGAACCGGGGAGCTGTTTTTT. As protein: CATSVARGTGELFF.

A few counts support this clone. V usage is TRBV5-4 and J usage is TRBJ2-5; the D gene is possibly TRBD1 (5 bases). In germline, CDR1 is SGHNT, CDR2 YYREEE (reference sequence). Trimming shortened V by 0 bases and J by 4 bases, and 10 bases separated the two germline ends. The CDR3 loop spans 14 amino acids. As DNA, the CDR3 is TGTGCCAGCAGCTTGGGGACATGGCGAGAGACCCAGTACTTC. This codes for CASSLGTWRETQYF.

A word on this clone: Within the sample, other DNA sequences also encode this same CDR3. The chain carries TRBV5-1 and TRBJ1-5; maybe TRBD1 (5 bases). Germline V gene data show CDR1 as SGHRS and CDR2 as YFSETQ. Trimming took 2 bases from V and 6 from J, leaving 12 bases between them. This CDR3 contains 14 residues. The CDR3 protein is CASSLEGGVQPQHF. CDR3 DNA sequence: TGCGCCAGCAGCTTAGAGGGAGGGGTTCAGCCCCAGCATTTT.

Comments on this clone: Distinct nucleotide sequences in the sample also encode this CDR3. This chain connects TRBV19 to TRBJ1-2; possible D gene TRBD1, 6 bases. This CDR3 region has 13 residues. V dropped 4 bases and J dropped 2 bases, with 8 bases sitting between them. Looked up from germline, CDR1 is LNHDA and CDR2 is SQIVND (reference sequence). DNA for the CDR3: TGTGCCAGTAGTACACAGGGCAACTATGGCTACACCTTC. It is translated as CASSTQGNYGYTF. The complete variable domain, with remaining parts taken from reference TRBV19 and TRBJ1-2, reads DGGITQSPKYLFRKEGQNVTLSCEQNLNHDAMYWYRQDPGQGLRLIYYSQIVNDFQKGDIAEGYSVSREKKESFPLTVTSAQKNPTAFYLCASSTQGNYGYTFGSGTRLTVV.